This T cell receptor beta chain derives from a study of cytomegalovirus exposure and HLA in healthy donors. Germline loops: CDR1 SGHRS, CDR2 YFSETQ. This CDR3 region has 13 residues. Amplification used 60 Vbeta primers and 13 Jbeta primers. This table comes from immunoSEQ multiplex PCR, and its TCRdb copy is limited to in-frame clones, with some not included. The table has under 100,000 clones, over 60% seen once; the top ten hold approximately 3%. Notes on the study in general: There were some V segments, including TRBV6-2 and TRBV6-3, excluded as indistinguishable. Association with HLA alleles at 0.05 false discovery rate was found for approximately 18,000 TCR beta sequences in a later analysis. Information on immune exposure was restricted to one variable (CMV serostatus). Accounts indicate the classifier identified cytomegalovirus status with strong specificity and sensitivity.

As regards this clone: Its cognate antigen is unknown.

This clonotype was obtained from a man aged 35 to 55 in good health and CMV-seronegative. This chain links TRBV5-1 with TRBJ2-5, with a weak D call TRBD1 (5 bases). Gene TRBJ2-7 matches the end of the DNA better, so the J call may be wrong. The sequencing sample was made of PBMCs. CDR3 amino acids: CASSSRQSYEQYF. DNA of the CDR3: TGCGCCAGCAGCTCACGACAGTCCTACGAGCAGTACTTC.